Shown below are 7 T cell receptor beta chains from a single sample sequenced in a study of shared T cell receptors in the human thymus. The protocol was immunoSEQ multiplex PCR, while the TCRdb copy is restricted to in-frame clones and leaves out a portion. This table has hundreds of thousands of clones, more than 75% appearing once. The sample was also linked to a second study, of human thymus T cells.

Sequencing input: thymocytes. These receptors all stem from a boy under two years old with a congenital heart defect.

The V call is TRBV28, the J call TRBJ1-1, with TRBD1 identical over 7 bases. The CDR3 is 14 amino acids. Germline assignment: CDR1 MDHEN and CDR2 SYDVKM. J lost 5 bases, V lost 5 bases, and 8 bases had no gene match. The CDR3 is CASSDRARVTEAFF. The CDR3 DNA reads TGTGCCAGCAGTGACAGGGCGAGGGTAACTGAAGCTTTCTTT.

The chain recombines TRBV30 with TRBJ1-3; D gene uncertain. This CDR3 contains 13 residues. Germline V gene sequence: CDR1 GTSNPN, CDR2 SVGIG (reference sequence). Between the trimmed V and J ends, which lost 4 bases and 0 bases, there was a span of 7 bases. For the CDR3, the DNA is TGTGCCTGGACCATCATCTCTGGAAACACCATATATTTT. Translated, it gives CAWTIISGNTIYF. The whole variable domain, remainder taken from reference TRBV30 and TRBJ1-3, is SQTIHQWPATLVQPVGSPLSLECTVEGTSNPNLYWYRQAAGRGLQLLFYSVGIGQISSEVPQNLSASRPQDRQFILSSKKLLLSDSGFYLCAWTIISGNTIYFGEGSWLTVV.

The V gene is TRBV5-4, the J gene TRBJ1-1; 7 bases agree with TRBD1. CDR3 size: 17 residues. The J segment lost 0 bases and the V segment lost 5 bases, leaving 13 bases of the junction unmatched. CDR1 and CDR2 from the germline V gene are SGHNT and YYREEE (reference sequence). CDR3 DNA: TGTGCCAGCAGACGTAGCCGGGACAGTTTCATGAACACTGAAGCTTTCTTT. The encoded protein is CASRRSRDSFMNTEAFF.

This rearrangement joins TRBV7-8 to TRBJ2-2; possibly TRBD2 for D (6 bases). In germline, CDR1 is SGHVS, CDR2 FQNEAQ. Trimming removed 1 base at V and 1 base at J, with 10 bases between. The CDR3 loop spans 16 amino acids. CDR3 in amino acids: CASSLGGSGNTGELFF. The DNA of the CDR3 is TGTGCCAGCAGCTTAGGTGGTAGCGGGAACACCGGGGAGCTGTTTTTT.

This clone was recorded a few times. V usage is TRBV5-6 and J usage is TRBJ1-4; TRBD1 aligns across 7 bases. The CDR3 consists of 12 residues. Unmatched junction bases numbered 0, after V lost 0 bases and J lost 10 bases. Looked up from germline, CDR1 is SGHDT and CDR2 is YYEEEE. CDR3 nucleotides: TGTGCCAGCAGCTTGGACAGGGGAAAACTGTTTTTT. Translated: CASSLDRGKLFF.

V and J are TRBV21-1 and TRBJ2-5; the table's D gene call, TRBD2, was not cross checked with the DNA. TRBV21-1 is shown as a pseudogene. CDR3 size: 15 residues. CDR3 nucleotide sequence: TGTGCCAGCAGCAAAGGGGGACGGGGGGAAGAGACCCAGTACTTC. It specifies CASSKGGRGEETQYF.

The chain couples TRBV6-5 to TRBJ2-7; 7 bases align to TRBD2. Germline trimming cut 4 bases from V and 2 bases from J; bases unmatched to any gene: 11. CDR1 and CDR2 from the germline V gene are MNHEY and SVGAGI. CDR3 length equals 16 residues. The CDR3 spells CASSCVGGRETYEQYF. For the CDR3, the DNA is TGTGCCAGCAGTTGCGTTGGGGGGAGGGAGACCTACGAGCAGTACTTC.